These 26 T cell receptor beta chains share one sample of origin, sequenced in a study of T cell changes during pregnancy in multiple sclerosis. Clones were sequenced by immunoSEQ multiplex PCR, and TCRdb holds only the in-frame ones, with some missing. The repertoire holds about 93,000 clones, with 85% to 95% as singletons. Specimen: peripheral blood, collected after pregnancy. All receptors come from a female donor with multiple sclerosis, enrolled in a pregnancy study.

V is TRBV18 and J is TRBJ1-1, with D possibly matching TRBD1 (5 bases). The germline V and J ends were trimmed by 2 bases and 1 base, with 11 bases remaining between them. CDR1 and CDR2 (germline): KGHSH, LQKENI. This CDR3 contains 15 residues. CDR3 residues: CASSPFSTGNTEAFF. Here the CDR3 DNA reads TGTGCCAGCTCACCATTCTCAACAGGGAACACTGAAGCTTTCTTT.

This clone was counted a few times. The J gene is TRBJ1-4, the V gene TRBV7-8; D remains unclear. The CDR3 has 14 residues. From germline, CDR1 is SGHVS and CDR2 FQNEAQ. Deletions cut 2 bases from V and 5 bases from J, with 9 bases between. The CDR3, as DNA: TGTGCCAGCAGCTTATCGTGGCGGAATGAAAAACTGTTTTTT. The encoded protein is CASSLSWRNEKLFF.

The CDR3 region is CASSSIGTGFRGSYGYTF. In nucleotides, the CDR3 is TGTGCCAGCAGCTCGATAGGAACAGGGTTCAGAGGGTCCTATGGCTACACCTTC. The genes are TRBV11-2 and TRBJ1-2, with TRBD1 as a possible D gene (6 bases). The V end lost 4 bases, the J end lost 4 bases, and 25 bases lay between the germline ends. This CDR3 is built from 18 residues. Germline V gives CDR1 SGHAT, CDR2 FQNNGV.

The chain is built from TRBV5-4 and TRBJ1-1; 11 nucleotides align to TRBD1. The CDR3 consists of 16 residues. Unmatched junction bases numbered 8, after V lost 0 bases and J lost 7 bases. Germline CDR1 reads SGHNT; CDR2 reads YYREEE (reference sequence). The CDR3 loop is CASSLGTGGARYEAFF. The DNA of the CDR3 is TGTGCCAGCAGCTTGGGGACAGGGGGCGCAAGGTATGAAGCTTTCTTT.

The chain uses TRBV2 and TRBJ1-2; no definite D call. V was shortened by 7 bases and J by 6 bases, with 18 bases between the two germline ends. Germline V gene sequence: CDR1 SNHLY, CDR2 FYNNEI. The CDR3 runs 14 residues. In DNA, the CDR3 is TGTGCCAGCACCGACACTAGTAGAATGAATGGCTACACCTTC. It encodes CASTDTSRMNGYTF.

CDR3 loop: CASSLLTANTGELFF. The DNA of the CDR3 is TGCGCCAGCAGCTTGTTGACAGCGAACACCGGGGAGCTGTTTTTT. This rearrangement joins TRBV5-1 to TRBJ2-2; D is perhaps TRBD1 (5 bases). V was trimmed by 1 base and J by 0 bases, leaving 7 bases between them. The CDR3 runs to 15 residues. Germline CDR1 and CDR2: SGHRS and YFSETQ.

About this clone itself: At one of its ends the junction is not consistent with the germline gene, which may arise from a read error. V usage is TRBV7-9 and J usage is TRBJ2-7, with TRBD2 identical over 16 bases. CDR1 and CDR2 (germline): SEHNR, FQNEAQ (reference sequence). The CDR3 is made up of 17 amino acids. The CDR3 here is CASTLGTSGRAGYEQYF. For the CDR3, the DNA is TGTGCCAGCACCTTAGGGACTAGCGGGAGGGCTGGCTACGAGCAGTACTTC.

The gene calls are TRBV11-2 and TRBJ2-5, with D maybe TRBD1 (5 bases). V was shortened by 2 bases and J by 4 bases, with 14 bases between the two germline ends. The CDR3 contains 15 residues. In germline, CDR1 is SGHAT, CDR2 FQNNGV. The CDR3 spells CASSLFARQGETQYF. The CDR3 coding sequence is TGTGCCAGCAGCTTATTCGCCCGCCAGGGAGAGACCCAGTACTTC. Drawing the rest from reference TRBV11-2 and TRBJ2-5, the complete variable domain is EAGVAQSPRYKIIEKRQSVAFWCNPISGHATLYWYQQILGQGPKLLIQFQNNGVVDDSQLPKDRFSAERLKGVDSTLKIQPAKLEDSAVYLCASSLFARQGETQYFGPGTRLLVL.

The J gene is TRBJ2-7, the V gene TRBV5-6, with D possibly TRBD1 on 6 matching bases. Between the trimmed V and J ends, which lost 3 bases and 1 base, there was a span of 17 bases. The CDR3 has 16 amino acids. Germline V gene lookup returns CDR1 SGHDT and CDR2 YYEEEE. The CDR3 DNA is TGTGCCAGCAGCTCACCGACGGGACAAGGATCCTACGAGCAGTACTTC. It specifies CASSSPTGQGSYEQYF.

In nucleotides, the CDR3 is TGTGCCAGCTCACAGACAGTCTCCCAAGAGACCCAGTACTTC. Protein sequence: CASSQTVSQETQYF. The chain recombines TRBV18 with TRBJ2-5; TRBD1 is a possible D gene (5 bases). The CDR3 length is 14 residues. The germline V gene encodes CDR1 KGHSH and CDR2 LQKENI. The germline V and J ends were trimmed by 4 bases and 1 base, with 10 bases remaining between them.

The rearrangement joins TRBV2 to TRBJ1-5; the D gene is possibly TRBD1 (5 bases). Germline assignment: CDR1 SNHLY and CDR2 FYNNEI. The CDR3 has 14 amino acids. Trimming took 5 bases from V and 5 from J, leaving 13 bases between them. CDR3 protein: CASSTQGNHQPQHF. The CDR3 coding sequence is TGTGCCAGCAGTACCCAGGGCAACCATCAGCCCCAGCATTTT.

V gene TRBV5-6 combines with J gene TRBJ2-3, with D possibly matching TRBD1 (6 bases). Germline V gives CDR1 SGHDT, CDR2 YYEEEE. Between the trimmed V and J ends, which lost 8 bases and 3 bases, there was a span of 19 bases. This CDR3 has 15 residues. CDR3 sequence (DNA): TGTGCCAGTCAGCTTTCGTGGCAGGGGACAGATACGCAGTATTTT. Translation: CASQLSWQGTDTQYF.

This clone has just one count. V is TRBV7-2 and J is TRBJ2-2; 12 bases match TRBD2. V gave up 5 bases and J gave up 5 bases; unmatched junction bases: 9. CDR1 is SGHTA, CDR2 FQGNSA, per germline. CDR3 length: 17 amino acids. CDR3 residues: CASSRGTSGSGTGELFF. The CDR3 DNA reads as TGTGCCAGCAGCCGCGGGACTAGCGGGTCGGGAACCGGGGAGCTGTTTTTT.

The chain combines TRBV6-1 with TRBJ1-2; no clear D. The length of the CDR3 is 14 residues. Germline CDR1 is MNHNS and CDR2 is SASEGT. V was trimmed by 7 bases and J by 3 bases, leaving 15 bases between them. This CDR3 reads CASTTAYGDYGYTF. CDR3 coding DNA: TGTGCCAGCACCACGGCGTACGGGGACTATGGCTACACCTTC.

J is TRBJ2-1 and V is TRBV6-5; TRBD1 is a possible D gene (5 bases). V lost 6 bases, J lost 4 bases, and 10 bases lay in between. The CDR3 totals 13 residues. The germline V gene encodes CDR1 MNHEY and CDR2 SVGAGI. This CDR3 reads CASSRPGYNEQFF. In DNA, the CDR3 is TGTGCCAGCAGCCGGCCAGGGTACAATGAGCAGTTCTTC.

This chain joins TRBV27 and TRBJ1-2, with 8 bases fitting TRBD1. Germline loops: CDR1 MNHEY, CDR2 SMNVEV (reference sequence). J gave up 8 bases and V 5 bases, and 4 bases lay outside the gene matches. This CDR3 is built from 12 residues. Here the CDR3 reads CASSTPGGGYTF. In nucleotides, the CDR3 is TGTGCCAGCAGTACCCCAGGGGGCGGCTACACCTTC.

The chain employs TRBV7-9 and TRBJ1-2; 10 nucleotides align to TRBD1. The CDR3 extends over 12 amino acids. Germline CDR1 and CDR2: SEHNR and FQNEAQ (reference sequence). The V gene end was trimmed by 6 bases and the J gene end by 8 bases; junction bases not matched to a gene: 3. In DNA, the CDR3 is TGTGCCAGCAGTCGGGACAGGGGAGGCTACACCTTC. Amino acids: CASSRDRGGYTF.

The CDR3 DNA sequence: TGCGCCAGCAGCCTGGGACTACCCCAAGAGACCCAGTACTTC. Amino acid sequence: CASSLGLPQETQYF. The chain links TRBV4-3 to TRBJ2-5; 7 positions agree with TRBD2. J gave up 1 base and V 4 bases, and 3 bases lay outside the gene matches. Germline assignment: CDR1 LGHNA and CDR2 YSLEER. This CDR3 has 14 residues.

The CDR3 DNA reads as TGTGCCATCAGTGCCCTAAGGGAGGGGTATACAGATACGCAGTATTTT. Protein sequence: CAISALREGYTDTQYF. The chain couples TRBV10-3 to TRBJ2-3; 7 bases fit TRBD2. The CDR3 runs 16 residues. V lost 4 bases, J lost 3 bases, and 10 bases stayed unmatched. Germline CDR1 is ENHRY and CDR2 is SYGVKD.

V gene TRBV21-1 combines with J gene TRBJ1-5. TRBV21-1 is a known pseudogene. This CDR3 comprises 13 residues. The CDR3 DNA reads TGTGCCACGCTGTTTACTCTCATACAGCCCCAGCATTTT. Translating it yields CATLFTLIQPQHF.

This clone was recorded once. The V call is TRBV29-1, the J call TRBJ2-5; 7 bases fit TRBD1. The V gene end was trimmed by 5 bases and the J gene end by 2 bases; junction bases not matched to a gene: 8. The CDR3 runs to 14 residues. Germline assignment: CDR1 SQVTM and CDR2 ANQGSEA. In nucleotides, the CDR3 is TGCAGCGTTATATCAGGGGGTTTGCAAGAGACCCAGTACTTC. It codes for CSVISGGLQETQYF. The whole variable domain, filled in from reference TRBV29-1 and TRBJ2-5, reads SAVISQKPSRDICQRGTSLTIQCQVDSQVTMMFWYRQQPGQSLTLIATANQGSEATYESGFVIDKFPISRPNLTFSTLTVSNMSPEDSSIYLCSVISGGLQETQYFGPGTRLLVL.

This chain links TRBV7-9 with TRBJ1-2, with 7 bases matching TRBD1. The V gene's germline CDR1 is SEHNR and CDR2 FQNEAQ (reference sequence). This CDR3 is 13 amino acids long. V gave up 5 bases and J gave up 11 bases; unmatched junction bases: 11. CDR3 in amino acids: CASSRSGQLGYTF. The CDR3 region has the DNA TGTGCCAGCAGCCGATCGGGACAGCTTGGGTACACCTTC.

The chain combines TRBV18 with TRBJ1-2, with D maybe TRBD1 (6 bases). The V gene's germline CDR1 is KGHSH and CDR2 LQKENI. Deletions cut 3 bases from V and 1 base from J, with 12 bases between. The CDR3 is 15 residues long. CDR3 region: CASSPRQENNYGYTF. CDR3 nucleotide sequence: TGTGCCAGCTCACCCCGACAGGAAAATAACTATGGCTACACCTTC.

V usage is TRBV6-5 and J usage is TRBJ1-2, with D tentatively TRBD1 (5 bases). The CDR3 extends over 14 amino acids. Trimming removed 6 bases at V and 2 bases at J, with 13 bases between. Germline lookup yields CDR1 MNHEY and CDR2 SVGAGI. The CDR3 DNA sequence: TGTGCCAGCAGGCCAACGGGGGGGAACTATGGCTACACCTTC. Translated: CASRPTGGNYGYTF.

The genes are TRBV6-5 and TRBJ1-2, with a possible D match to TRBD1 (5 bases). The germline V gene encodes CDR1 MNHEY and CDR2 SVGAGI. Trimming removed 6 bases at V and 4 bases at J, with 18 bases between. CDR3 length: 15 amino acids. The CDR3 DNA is TGTGCCAGCAGCCGATTCTTGGGGGGTGGCTATGGCTACACCTTC. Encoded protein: CASSRFLGGGYGYTF.

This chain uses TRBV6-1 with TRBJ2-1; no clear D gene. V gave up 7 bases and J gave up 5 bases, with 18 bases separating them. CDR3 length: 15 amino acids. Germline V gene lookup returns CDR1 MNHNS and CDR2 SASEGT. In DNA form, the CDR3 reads TGTGCCAGCACCCCCAGCTCCCAGAGGAACAATGAGCAGTTCTTC. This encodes CASTPSSQRNNEQFF.